The 29 T cell receptor beta chains in this list originate from one sample, sequenced in a study of shared clonotypes between healthy human individuals. This table comes from immunoSEQ multiplex PCR, and its TCRdb copy is limited to in-frame clones, with some not included. The sample includes more than 400,000 clones, roughly 80% of them seen just once. Source material: PBMCs. These receptors were collected from a woman between 40 and 55 years old in good health. Some clones in this sample may be carry-over from other donors' samples.

CDR3 sequence reads: CASSQDPGELFF. The CDR3 DNA follows: TGTGCCAGCAGCCAAGATCCCGGGGAGCTGTTTTTT. The chain joins TRBV4-2 to TRBJ2-2; D remains ambiguous. Germline lookup yields CDR1 LGHNA and CDR2 YNFKEQ. This CDR3 spans 12 amino acids. The V end lost 0 bases, the J end lost 6 bases, and 2 bases lay between the germline ends.

The chain carries TRBV11-2 and TRBJ2-7; D call uncertain. The V end was cut by 6 bases, the J end by 2 bases, with 8 bases between. Germline CDR1 reads SGHAT; CDR2 reads FQNNGV. The CDR3 covers 12 residues. The CDR3, as DNA: TGTGCCAGCAGGCCGGATGCCTACGAGCAGTACTTC. It is translated as CASRPDAYEQYF.

V and J are TRBV5-5 and TRBJ1-2; no clear D gene. This CDR3 spans 12 amino acids. Germline V lookup: CDR1 SGHKS, CDR2 YYEKEE (reference sequence). V lost 2 bases, J lost 3 bases, and 5 bases lay in between. CDR3 bases: TGTGCCAGCAGCTTTCGGGACTATGGCTACACCTTC. Translation: CASSFRDYGYTF.

Comments on this clone: This likely stems from a read error, as it lies one base from a far larger clone. This sequence joins TRBV27 and TRBJ1-1; TRBD1 aligns across 7 bases. The V and J ends lost 4 bases and 7 bases, in that order; junction bases with no gene match: 9. The CDR3 is 14 residues long. From germline, CDR1 is MNHEY and CDR2 SMNVEV (reference sequence). The CDR3 DNA reads TGTGCCAGCAGTTGGGACAGCCCTGGGGGTGAAGCTTTCTTT. Its protein is CASSWDSPGGEAFF.

The V call is TRBV5-1, the J call TRBJ1-1; tentatively, D is TRBD1 (5 bases). The germline V gene has CDR1 SGHRS and CDR2 YFSETQ. Trimming removed 3 bases at V and 7 bases at J, with 13 bases between. CDR3 length: 13 residues. The CDR3 loop is CASSWAGTGEAFF. The DNA of the CDR3 is TGCGCCAGCAGCTGGGCCGGGACGGGTGAAGCTTTCTTT.

In regard to this clone: A read error is the likely source, as a far larger clone sits one nucleotide away. Distinct nucleotide sequences in the sample also encode this CDR3. This chain joins TRBV19 and TRBJ2-7; tentatively, D is TRBD1 or TRBD2 (5 bases each). V was trimmed by 7 bases and J by 2 bases, leaving 18 bases between them. The CDR3 is 15 amino acids. In germline, CDR1 is LNHDA, CDR2 SQIVND (reference sequence). Here the CDR3 reads CASNQGTGGPYEQYF. CDR3 nucleotide sequence: TGTGCCAGTAACCAGGGTACAGGAGGACCCTACGAGCAGTACTTC.

This chain joins TRBV6-5 and TRBJ2-1, with 11 nucleotides matching TRBD2. The trim removed 8 bases at V and 7 bases at J, leaving 10 bases unmatched. Germline loops: CDR1 MNHEY, CDR2 SVGAGI. The CDR3 length is 15 residues. This chain's CDR3 is CASRLGLAGWNEQFF. The CDR3 coding sequence is TGTGCCAGCCGACTTGGACTAGCGGGCTGGAATGAGCAGTTCTTC.

The sample holds a few counts of this clone. The chain couples TRBV4-2 to TRBJ1-5; no clear D. The CDR3 sequence is 19 residues long. Germline CDR1 is LGHNA and CDR2 is YNFKEQ. The V end was cut by 5 bases, the J end by 0 bases, with 23 bases between. This CDR3 is CASSCGRIGPLYSNQPQHF. The CDR3 DNA sequence: TGTGCCAGCAGCTGCGGGCGGATCGGGCCCCTTTATAGCAATCAGCCCCAGCATTTT.

The table lists this clone with a count of one. J is TRBJ2-7 and V is TRBV11-2; TRBD2 matches 9 bases. With V trimmed by 5 bases and J by 9 bases, 17 bases remained unmatched. CDR1 is SGHAT and CDR2 is FQNNGV in the germline V gene. This CDR3 comprises 16 residues. The CDR3 sequence: CASSLAYNLAGVAQYF. Written as DNA, the CDR3 is TGTGCCAGCAGCCTCGCCTACAATTTAGCGGGAGTCGCGCAGTACTTC.

This chain uses TRBV7-2 with TRBJ1-1; D unclear. Trimming left V 5 bases short and J 1 base short, with 11 bases between. The CDR3 runs to 14 residues. Germline V CDR1 and CDR2: SGHTA, FQGNSA. The CDR3 DNA is TGTGCCAGCAGCCTTGGAAGGGCGAACACTGAAGCTTTCTTT. It encodes CASSLGRANTEAFF.

This sequence joins TRBV4-3 and TRBJ2-5, with a weak D call TRBD2 (6 bases). The length of the CDR3 is 15 residues. V was clipped by 1 base and J by 4 bases, with 13 bases between them. Germline loops: CDR1 LGHNA, CDR2 YSLEER. As DNA, the CDR3 is TGCGCCAGCAGCCAAGGGGACTCCCGGGTAGAGACCCAGTACTTC. The encoded protein is CASSQGDSRVETQYF.

To note about this clone: Being one base from a much bigger clone, this may be a read error. The chain uses TRBV5-1 and TRBJ2-3, with D possibly being TRBD2 (6 bases). Trimming took 3 bases from V and 0 from J, leaving 8 bases between them. Germline values: CDR1 SGHRS, CDR2 YFSETQ. The CDR3 covers 14 residues. The CDR3 nucleotides are TGCGCCAGCAGCTCGGGACTCAGCACAGATACGCAGTATTTT. It codes for CASSSGLSTDTQYF.

To note about this clone: A far larger clone differs by one base, so this is likely a read error. The gene calls are TRBV7-3 and TRBJ2-1; weak D call: TRBD1 (6 bases). The CDR3 runs 17 residues. The V gene lost 5 bases and the J gene lost 4 bases, with 21 bases spanning the gap. Germline values: CDR1 SGHTA, CDR2 FQGTGA. The CDR3 is CASSQSATGCAYNEQFF. DNA for the CDR3: TGTGCCAGCAGCCAGAGCGCAACAGGGTGCGCATACAATGAGCAGTTCTTC. The full variable domain, completed using reference TRBV7-3 and TRBJ2-1, is GAGVSQTPSNKVTEKGKYVELRCDPISGHTALYWYRQSLGQGPEFLIYFQGTGAADDSGLPNDRFFAVRPEGSVSTLKIQRTERGDSAVYLCASSQSATGCAYNEQFFGPGTRLTVL.

This clone was seen once. This likely traces to a read error, being one base from a far larger clone. The identical CDR3 is also encoded by other nucleotide sequences in the sample. The V and J genes are TRBV29-1 and TRBJ2-1; tentatively, D is TRBD2 (5 bases). The CDR3 is made up of 17 amino acids. The V gene's germline CDR1 is SQVTM and CDR2 ANQGSEA. Trimming removed 2 bases from V and 7 bases from J, with 24 bases in between. The CDR3 DNA reads as TGCAGCGTTGAAAGCTCGGGAACTATGGAGCGGAATAATGAGCAGTTCTTC. It codes for CSVESSGTMERNNEQFF.

The chain recombines TRBV15 with TRBJ1-2, with 8 positions matching TRBD1. The CDR3 sequence is 14 residues long. Unmatched junction bases numbered 3, after V lost 1 base and J lost 5 bases. Germline V gives CDR1 LNHNV, CDR2 YYDKDF (reference sequence). As DNA, the CDR3 is TGTGCCACCAGCAGAGTACAGGGGGAGTATGGCTACACCTTC. It codes for CATSRVQGEYGYTF.

Of note for this clone: A read error likely explains this, since a far larger clone differs by one base. The sample contains more than one DNA sequence encoding this CDR3. The chain employs TRBV29-1 and TRBJ1-1; TRBD1 aligns across 7 bases. The CDR3 length is 14 residues. Per the germline V gene, CDR1 is SQVTM and CDR2 is ANQGSEA. Germline trimming cut 6 bases from V and 8 bases from J; bases unmatched to any gene: 15. The CDR3 protein is CSVANRDSFLEAFF. DNA of the CDR3: TGCAGCGTAGCAAACCGGGACAGCTTTCTAGAAGCTTTCTTT.

The J gene is TRBJ1-1, the V gene TRBV30; D gene uncertain. V was shortened by 2 bases and J by 1 base, with 11 bases between the two germline ends. The V gene's germline CDR1 is GTSNPN and CDR2 SVGIG (reference sequence). The CDR3 sequence is 14 residues long. The chain's CDR3 is CAWSPRRANTEAFF. The DNA for the CDR3 is TGTGCCTGGAGTCCTAGGCGCGCGAACACTGAAGCTTTCTTT. The full variable domain, in which reference TRBV30 and TRBJ1-1 provide the parts outside the CDR3, is SQTIHQWPATLVQPVGSPLSLECTVEGTSNPNLYWYRQAAGRGLQLLFYSVGIGQISSEVPQNLSASRPQDRQFILSSKKLLLSDSGFYLCAWSPRRANTEAFFGQGTRLTVV.

This chain's CDR3 is CASSPRTNEKLFF. DNA of the CDR3: TGTGCCAGCAGCCCTCGAACTAATGAAAAACTGTTTTTT. The rearrangement joins TRBV9 to TRBJ1-4; D not certain. The ends were cut back, 4 bases at V and 1 base at J, with 5 bases in the middle. Germline V lookup: CDR1 SGDLS, CDR2 YYNGEE. The CDR3 length is 13 residues.

Regarding this clone: A far larger clone is a single base away, which makes a read error likely. The J gene is TRBJ1-5, the V gene TRBV5-6; D is ambiguous. Looked up from germline, CDR1 is SGHDT and CDR2 is YYEEEE. The CDR3 is 15 residues long. The CDR3 nucleotides read TGTGCCAGCAGCTTGGCCGCGGGGAGCAATAAGCCCCAGCATTTT. Translation: CASSLAAGSNKPQHF.

This clone has more than one count but fewer than ten. Different DNA sequences within this sample yield the same CDR3. The chain joins TRBV19 to TRBJ2-2; D perhaps matches TRBD1 (7 bases). CDR1 LNHDA and CDR2 SQIVND come from the germline V gene (reference sequence). The length of the CDR3 is 15 residues. V lost 3 bases and J lost 3, with 11 bases in between. CDR3 sequence reads: CASSIGGQYTGELFF. The CDR3 DNA reads as TGTGCCAGTAGTATCGGGGGACAGTACACCGGGGAGCTGTTTTTT.

This chain uses TRBV4-2 with TRBJ1-2; D may be TRBD1 (5 bases). V lost 4 bases and J lost 4, with 22 bases in between. The CDR3 covers 17 residues. CDR1 and CDR2 (germline): LGHNA, YNFKEQ. The DNA of the CDR3 is TGTGCCAGCAGCCCAGGGTCGGACGGGGAGTACGGCTATGGCTACACCTTC. This translates into CASSPGSDGEYGYGYTF.

This clone was picked up many times. The chain recombines TRBV28 with TRBJ2-3, with D maybe TRBD1 (6 bases). CDR1 is MDHEN, CDR2 SYDVKM, per germline. The CDR3 spans 15 residues. With 1 base removed from V and 2 bases from J, the gap between germline ends came to 10 bases. The CDR3 loop reads CASSLYQGYTDTQYF. The CDR3 bases are TGTGCCAGCAGTTTATATCAGGGGTACACAGATACGCAGTATTTT.

J is TRBJ2-7 and V is TRBV7-8; 9 bases fit TRBD2. Trimming took 4 bases from V and 6 from J; bases not matched to a gene: 7. This CDR3 is built from 14 residues. The germline V gene has CDR1 SGHVS and CDR2 FQNEAQ. The CDR3 reads CASSSSGRTLEQYF. For the CDR3, the DNA is TGTGCCAGCAGCTCGAGCGGGAGGACACTCGAGCAGTACTTC.

On this clone itself: One base separates it from a far larger clone, so it is likely a read error. The chain joins TRBV9 to TRBJ2-5; 11 bases are shared with TRBD2. The length of the CDR3 is 16 residues. V lost 1 base and J lost 4; bases outside the gene matches: 6. CDR1 is SGDLS, CDR2 YYNGEE, per germline. DNA for the CDR3: TGTGCCAGCAGCGTAATGTTAGCGGGGGGGGCAGAGACCCAGTACTTC. This sequence encodes CASSVMLAGGAETQYF.

This sequence joins TRBV30 and TRBJ1-5, with a weak D call TRBD1 (5 bases). CDR1 is GTSNPN, CDR2 SVGIG, per germline (reference sequence). CDR3 size: 15 residues. V lost 0 bases, J lost 5 bases, and 14 bases lay in between. The CDR3 reads CAWSVGRVMYQPQHF. The CDR3 DNA sequence: TGTGCCTGGAGTGTGGGCAGGGTGATGTATCAGCCCCAGCATTTT.

The V and J genes are TRBV28 and TRBJ1-1, with 11 bases that match TRBD1. There are 14 residues in the CDR3. V dropped 5 bases and J dropped 7; count of bases not matched to a gene: 6. CDR1 is MDHEN and CDR2 is SYDVKM in the germline V gene. Here the CDR3 DNA reads TGTGCCAGCAGTGACGGACAGGGGGCTTTTGAAGCTTTCTTT. Translated, it gives CASSDGQGAFEAFF.

For this clone: It differs at one base from a far larger clone, so likely a read error. V usage is TRBV5-5 and J usage is TRBJ1-1; D is possibly TRBD1 (5 bases). The CDR3 consists of 13 residues. The V gene's germline CDR1 is SGHKS and CDR2 YYEKEE (reference sequence). The V end lost 6 bases, the J end lost 1 base, and 10 bases lay between the germline ends. DNA of the CDR3: TGTGCCAGCACGAGCAGGGAGAACACTGAAGCTTTCTTT. Amino acid sequence: CASTSRENTEAFF. The variable domain in full, completed from reference TRBV5-5 and TRBJ1-1, reads DAGVTQSPTHLIKTRGQQVTLRCSPISGHKSVSWYQQVLGQGPQFIFQYYEKEERGRGNFPDRFSARQFPNYSSELNVNALLLGDSALYLCASTSRENTEAFFGQGTRLTVV.

This clone was observed a few times. The chain uses TRBV28 and TRBJ2-1; no reliable D call. Trimming left V 11 bases short and J 7 bases short, with 21 bases between. The CDR3 runs to 14 residues. Germline assignment: CDR1 MDHEN and CDR2 SYDVKM. The CDR3 loop is CASDGGTGVNEQFF. The CDR3 DNA is TGTGCCTCGGACGGTGGAACCGGAGTTAATGAGCAGTTCTTC.

This clone was counted between two and nine times. This sequence joins TRBV25-1 and TRBJ2-7; D perhaps matches TRBD1 (5 bases). Trimming took off 7 bases at V and 3 bases at J, with 13 bases between the two ends. The germline gives CDR1 MGHDK, CDR2 SYGVNS. The CDR3 extends over 13 amino acids. DNA of the CDR3: TGTGCCAGCACCTCCCCAGGGATCTACGAGCAGTACTTC. Translation gives CASTSPGIYEQYF.